One and the same sample provided the 25 T cell receptor beta chains below, sequenced in a study of blood T cells in healthy people across ages. Together with a sample-barcoded 5' primer, a J-beta primer mix was included in a second PCR lasting about 6 to 12 cycles. TCRdb redid the calling of the 5' RACE reads with MiXCR, one entry per CDR3 protein. The sample has 900,000 to 950,000 distinct CDR3 sequences; 25% to 35% are singletons. These records were also assigned to another study, of T cells of mothers and their children.

The sample comprised blood. The source is a woman in her 40s in good health.

This clonotype was seen repeatedly, ten times or more. The chain combines TRBV12-3 or TRBV12-4 with TRBJ1-4; tentatively, D is TRBD1 (6 bases). Trimming stripped 6 bases from V and 11 bases from J, with 19 bases between. The CDR3 contains 14 residues. The CDR3 bases are TGTGCCAGCAGCCCCAATGGGGCGCAGGGGAAACTGTTTTTT. Residues: CASSPNGAQGKLFF.

This clonotype showed up just a few times. The rearrangement joins TRBV12-3 or TRBV12-4 to TRBJ1-2; 9 nucleotides align to TRBD1. Trimming removed 5 bases from V and 3 bases from J; junction bases left unmatched: 7. CDR3 length: 15 amino acids. CDR3 loop: CASSKRDRVDYGYTF. The DNA of the CDR3 is TGTGCCAGCAGTAAACGGGACAGGGTGGACTATGGCTACACCTTC.

This clonotype was seen more than once but under ten times. The chain couples TRBV7-2 to TRBJ1-2; D is unresolved. Germline V CDR1 and CDR2: SGHTA, FQGNSA. The V and J ends lost 3 bases and 8 bases respectively, with 10 bases between them. The CDR3 is 12 amino acids. The CDR3 DNA reads TGTGCCAGCAGCTTTGTGAGGGAGGGCTACACCTTC. It is translated as CASSFVREGYTF.

This clonotype was counted at least ten times. V and J are TRBV7-3 and TRBJ2-2; TRBD1 aligns across 9 bases. V lost 5 bases to trimming and J lost 5 bases; unmatched junction nucleotides: 6. Germline V lookup: CDR1 SGHTA, CDR2 FQGTGA. The CDR3 loop spans 15 amino acids. For the CDR3, the DNA is TGTGCCAGCAGCCCGACAGGGGGTCAAACCGGGGAGCTGTTTTTT. Amino acid sequence: CASSPTGGQTGELFF.

This clonotype was counted only a few times. The chain employs TRBV28 and TRBJ2-1, with 13 bases aligning to TRBD2. The junction had 11 bases not matched to a gene; V was cut back by 8 bases and J by 7 bases. In germline, CDR1 is MDHEN, CDR2 SYDVKM. The length of the CDR3 is 16 residues. The CDR3 bases are TGTGCCAGCGGAATCCCGGAACTAGCGGGAGGGAATGAGCAGTTCTTC. Its translation is CASGIPELAGGNEQFF.

V and J are TRBV24-1 and TRBJ1-2; D is unclear. V shed 3 bases and J shed 12 bases, with 10 bases lying between them. This CDR3 region has 11 residues. In germline, CDR1 is KGHDR, CDR2 SFDVKD. CDR3 DNA sequence: TGTGCCACCAGTGATGGTATCGAGAACACCTTC. Translation: CATSDGIENTF.

J is TRBJ2-3 and V is TRBV7-2, with unresolved D. With 6 bases removed from V and 2 bases from J, the gap between germline ends came to 12 bases. In germline, CDR1 is SGHTA, CDR2 FQGNSA. The CDR3 runs to 14 residues. In nucleotides, the CDR3 is TGTGCCAGCAGAGTGGCTCTTTCCACAGATACGCAGTATTTT. Its translation: CASRVALSTDTQYF.

This clonotype came up a few times. The V call is TRBV29-1, the J call TRBJ2-3, with a tentative D call TRBD2 (6 bases). V lost 5 bases and J 5 bases, leaving 8 bases between the germline ends. The V gene's germline CDR1 is SQVTM and CDR2 ANQGSEA. The CDR3 is 11 amino acids. For the CDR3, the DNA is TGCAGCGTTCGGCGGGGAGATACGCAGTATTTT. Translated, it gives CSVRRGDTQYF.

To note about this clonotype: Given a much more abundant clone one base away, this may be a read error. CDR3 DNA sequence: TGTGCCAGCAGTTACTCGGGCAGCGTGGGCTGTGGCTACACCTTC. Its translation is CASSYSGSVGCGYTF. J is TRBJ1-2 and V is TRBV6-5, with no clear D. This CDR3 region has 15 residues. Between the trimmed V and J ends, which lost 0 bases and 7 bases, there was a span of 15 bases. CDR1 and CDR2 from the germline V gene are MNHEY and SVGAGI.

The V call is TRBV9, the J call TRBJ2-3, with TRBD2 matching over 14 bases. V lost 0 bases and J lost 2; bases outside the gene matches: 2. This CDR3 has 17 amino acids. The V gene's germline CDR1 is SGDLS and CDR2 YYNGEE. CDR3 sequence reads: CASSVGTSGGSTDTQYF. The CDR3 DNA reads TGTGCCAGCAGCGTAGGGACTAGCGGGGGGTCCACAGATACGCAGTATTTT.

The chain joins TRBV6-1 to TRBJ1-1, with D possibly matching TRBD1 (5 bases). V lost 2 bases to trimming and J lost 3 bases, with 16 bases between them. CDR1 and CDR2 from the germline V gene are MNHNS and SASEGT. This CDR3 spans 16 amino acids. The CDR3 region has the DNA TGTGCCAGCAGTGAATTACCCCGGGGGGGTTACACTGAAGCTTTCTTT. This gives the protein CASSELPRGGYTEAFF.

There are many counts of this clonotype. The rearrangement joins TRBV4-3 to TRBJ2-3, with D uncertain. CDR3 length: 15 residues. Deletions cut 3 bases from V and 0 bases from J, with 10 bases between. CDR1 and CDR2 (germline): LGHNA, YSLEER. As DNA, the CDR3 is TGCGCCAGCAGCCAGCTAACGGCCAGCACAGATACGCAGTATTTT. Translating it yields CASSQLTASTDTQYF.

The sample holds many counts of this clonotype. This chain joins TRBV5-6 and TRBJ2-7; no definite D call. Between the trimmed V and J ends, which lost 5 bases and 2 bases, there was a span of 14 bases. This CDR3 is 14 amino acids long. Per the germline V gene, CDR1 is SGHDT and CDR2 is YYEEEE. CDR3 protein: CASRRSRNTYEQYF. CDR3 DNA: TGTGCCAGCAGGAGAAGTCGGAATACCTACGAGCAGTACTTC. The full variable domain, its missing parts supplied by reference TRBV5-6 and TRBJ2-7, is DAGVTQSPTHLIKTRGQQVTLRCSPKSGHDTVSWYQQALGQGPQFIFQYYEEEERQRGNFPDRFSGHQFPNYSSELNVNALLLGDSALYLCASRRSRNTYEQYFGPGTRLTVT.

The table lists this clonotype with a few counts. The rearrangement links TRBV7-8 to TRBJ2-5; D not resolved. Germline CDR1 and CDR2: SGHVS and FQNEAQ. Trimming stripped 5 bases from V and 2 bases from J, with 12 bases between. The CDR3 is made up of 14 amino acids. CDR3 in amino acids: CASSPRPEQETQYF. CDR3 in DNA: TGTGCCAGCAGCCCGCGACCCGAACAAGAGACCCAGTACTTC.

The CDR3 region has the DNA TGTGCCAGCAGTCGACAGTTCCTGGATGGCTACACCTTC. Protein product: CASSRQFLDGYTF. This chain uses TRBV6-5 with TRBJ1-2, with a possible D match to TRBD1 (5 bases). Trimming removed 5 bases at V and 6 bases at J, with 13 bases between. CDR3 length equals 13 residues. Germline V gene sequence: CDR1 MNHEY, CDR2 SVGAGI.

The CDR3 loop reads CARWGTYGYTF. The CDR3 DNA reads TGTGCCAGATGGGGGACTTATGGCTACACCTTC. The chain joins TRBV2 to TRBJ1-2, with a tentative D call TRBD1 (5 bases). Germline CDR1 SNHLY, CDR2 FYNNEI. V shed 9 bases and J shed 5 bases, with 10 bases lying between them. The CDR3 totals 11 residues.

This chain links TRBV9 with TRBJ1-3; no definite D call. Germline V gives CDR1 SGDLS, CDR2 YYNGEE. V gave up 0 bases and J gave up 3 bases, with 10 bases separating them. The CDR3 has 15 amino acids. CDR3 sequence (DNA): TGTGCCAGCAGCGTAGTGGCCTCCCTTGGAAACACCATATATTTT. As protein: CASSVVASLGNTIYF.

This clonotype was counted only a few times. The rearrangement links TRBV28 to TRBJ2-6; D is perhaps TRBD2 (5 bases). CDR3 length: 16 amino acids. V lost 6 bases and J lost 4, with 16 bases in between. From germline, CDR1 is MDHEN and CDR2 SYDVKM. The CDR3 reads CASSPPRATGANVLTF. The CDR3 region has the DNA TGTGCCAGCAGCCCGCCGAGGGCTACAGGGGCCAACGTCCTGACTTTC.

This clonotype was seen only a few times. This chain uses TRBV12-3 or TRBV12-4 with TRBJ2-5; the match to TRBD2 covers 8 bases. V gave up 8 bases and J gave up 7 bases; unmatched junction bases: 9. The CDR3 length is 13 residues. CDR3 in DNA: TGTGCCAGCTCCTTCGGCAGCGGGGGGACCCAGTACTTC. As protein: CASSFGSGGTQYF.

The rearrangement uses TRBV29-1 and TRBJ1-4; 9 bases match TRBD1. V shed 4 bases and J 2 bases; nucleotides not matched to a gene: 5. Germline CDR1 SQVTM, CDR2 ANQGSEA. The CDR3 spans 15 residues. Here the CDR3 reads CSVADRGTTNEKLFF. The CDR3 region has the DNA TGCAGCGTTGCAGACAGGGGGACGACTAATGAAAAACTGTTTTTT.

As concerns this clonotype: The junction departs from the called germline gene at one end, perhaps through a read error. CDR3 sequence reads: CASSPGTGGTQYF. The DNA of the CDR3 is TGTGCTAGCAGCCCCGGGACAGGGGGGACCCAGTACTTC. The J gene is TRBJ2-5, the V gene TRBV7-7; 11 nucleotides match TRBD1. The CDR3 extends over 13 amino acids. Germline V CDR1 and CDR2: SSHAT, FNYEAQ (reference sequence).

This clonotype was found a few times. The chain joins TRBV27 to TRBJ1-2; the D gene is possibly TRBD1 (5 bases). Between the trimmed V and J ends, which lost 5 bases and 8 bases, there was a span of 12 bases. Germline V gene sequence: CDR1 MNHEY, CDR2 SMNVEV (reference sequence). This CDR3 has 12 residues. The DNA for the CDR3 is TGTGCCAGCAGTCAGGGTCTTAGCGGCTACACCTTC. Its protein is CASSQGLSGYTF.

This chain joins TRBV27 and TRBJ1-1; possible D gene TRBD1, 5 bases. Between the trimmed V and J ends, which lost 9 bases and 5 bases, there was a span of 13 bases. Germline values: CDR1 MNHEY, CDR2 SMNVEV (reference sequence). The CDR3 has 12 residues. CDR3 sequence (DNA): TGTGCCAGTAGGGGAGAGAGGACTGAAGCTTTCTTT. Amino acids: CASRGERTEAFF.

This clonotype was counted many times. The chain joins TRBV20-1 to TRBJ2-7, with 9 nucleotides matching TRBD2. The CDR3 spans 15 residues. The V gene's germline CDR1 is DFQATT and CDR2 SNEGSKA (reference sequence). V dropped 5 bases and J dropped 1; count of bases not matched to a gene: 9. The CDR3 spells CSAGSSGGLSYEQYF. CDR3 nucleotide sequence: TGCAGTGCTGGGAGTAGCGGGGGCCTATCCTACGAGCAGTACTTC.

The rearrangement uses TRBV6-5 and TRBJ2-2, with D possibly being TRBD2 (7 bases). The CDR3 length is 16 residues. The V end lost 0 bases, the J end lost 7 bases, and 15 bases lay between the germline ends. Per germline, CDR1 MNHEY and CDR2 SVGAGI. CDR3 region: CASSYSVRGLGGELFF. CDR3 DNA sequence: TGTGCCAGCAGTTACTCGGTGCGGGGGCTCGGCGGGGAGCTGTTTTTT.